This T cell receptor beta chain came from a study of shared clonotypes between healthy human individuals. Overall study findings and caveats: Among the subsets, naive ones generally showed larger estimated richness than memory ones.

Replicate sorted-subset PCRs were loaded with around 200 ng DNA, 30,000 to 35,000 T cell genomes. Sequencing used immunoSEQ multiplex PCR; TCRdb keeps in-frame clones, though not all of them. The sample has 2 million to 2.5 million clones, 90% to 95% seen once. The V segment lost 4 bases and the J segment 3 bases; nucleotides outside the gene matches: 7. Per the germline V gene, CDR1 is SGHRS and CDR2 is YFSETQ. CDR3 size: 14 residues. On this clone itself: Its antigen is not identified. The identical CDR3 is also encoded by other nucleotide sequences in the sample.

All donors qualified as healthy HIV-negative adults and had experienced no recent acute infections or vaccinations. CD4+ cell separation produced CD45RA+ naive and CD45RA-negative memory subsets. Source material: naive CD4+ T cells from PBMCs. Stated subset: CD45RA+ positively selected. This sequence joins TRBV5-1 and TRBJ2-7; 7 bases are a match to TRBD2. This TCR derives from a man aged 18 to 29 in good health. Some clones in this sample may be carry-over from other donors' samples. Here the CDR3 DNA reads TGCGCCAGCAGCCCAACGGGGGGTCGCTACGAGCAGTACTTC. Translation gives CASSPTGGRYEQYF.